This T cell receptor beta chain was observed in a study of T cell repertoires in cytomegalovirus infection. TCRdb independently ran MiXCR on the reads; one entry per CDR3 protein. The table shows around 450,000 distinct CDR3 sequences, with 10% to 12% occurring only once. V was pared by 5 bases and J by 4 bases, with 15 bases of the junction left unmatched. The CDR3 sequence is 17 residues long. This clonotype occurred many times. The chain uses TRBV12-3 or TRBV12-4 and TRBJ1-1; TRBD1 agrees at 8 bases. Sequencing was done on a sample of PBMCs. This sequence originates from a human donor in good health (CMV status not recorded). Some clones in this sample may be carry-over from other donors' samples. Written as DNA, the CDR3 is TGTGCCAGCAGTCCCCGAGGACAGGGTACGGGTGTCACTGAAGCTTTCTTT. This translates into CASSPRGQGTGVTEAFF.